This T cell receptor (beta chain) is from a study of T cells in tuberculosis. Study observations and caveats: Active tuberculosis TCR-alpha repertoires lay closer to GMM-specific TCRs than IGRA-negative controls, suggesting clonal expansion. Samples were chosen by availability of cryopreserved specimens.

Here immunoSEQ multiplex PCR was the method, and the copy in TCRdb shows in-frame clones only, minus some. This sample has 35,000 to 50,000 clones, with around 94% found just once. Remarks on this clone: Antigen specificity is unknown.

Each donor contributed 85,000 to 100,000 T cells on average, unsorted. CDR3 size: 14 residues. Trimming left V 2 bases short and J 6 bases short, with 11 bases between. From germline, CDR1 is LGHNA and CDR2 YNFKEQ. The receptor comes from a donor aged 10-35 years with latent tuberculosis or without tuberculosis infection. Some clones in this sample may be carry-over from other donors' samples. Input material: PBMCs. The chain is built from TRBV4-2 and TRBJ2-1, with D perhaps matching TRBD1 (5 bases). This CDR3 reads CASSQTDTLNEQFF. Written as DNA, the CDR3 is TGTGCCAGCAGCCAAACGGACACCCTCAATGAGCAGTTCTTC.